This T cell receptor (beta chain) was obtained from a study of T cells in Graves' hyperthyroidism and ophthalmopathy. Study observations and caveats: Most clonotypes expanded in the thyroid (above 0.001) were also present in blood.

Germline CDR1 MNHEY, CDR2 SVGAGI. This CDR3 has 14 residues. V dropped 8 bases and J dropped 2 bases, with 16 bases sitting between them. Patients showing uncontrolled infection, other autoimmune disease, pregnancy or lactation were ineligible. Diagnoses were made from clinical symptoms, serum measures (thyroxine and TRAb), thyroid ultrasound and orbital computed tomography. PBMCs were collected from a roughly 9.7 ml volume of fresh peripheral blood. TCR beta CDR3 sequences were amplified from RNA transcripts. Researchers ran a first-round RT-PCR on the TCR CDR3 using the HTBI primer set. TCRdb fed the multiplex PCR reads into MiXCR, producing one record per CDR3 protein. The sample holds 400,000 to 450,000 distinct CDR3 sequences; 14% to 15% are singletons and the top ten take less than 15%. This clonotype was detected ten times or more. The antigen remains undetermined.

This clonotype was obtained from a man younger than 35 with Graves' ophthalmopathy. The sample was blood. The chain couples TRBV6-5 to TRBJ2-7, with D possibly matching TRBD2 (5 bases). The CDR3 sequence is CASYSLIGTYEQYF. As DNA, the CDR3 is TGTGCCAGCTATAGCCTCATCGGGACCTACGAGCAGTACTTC.